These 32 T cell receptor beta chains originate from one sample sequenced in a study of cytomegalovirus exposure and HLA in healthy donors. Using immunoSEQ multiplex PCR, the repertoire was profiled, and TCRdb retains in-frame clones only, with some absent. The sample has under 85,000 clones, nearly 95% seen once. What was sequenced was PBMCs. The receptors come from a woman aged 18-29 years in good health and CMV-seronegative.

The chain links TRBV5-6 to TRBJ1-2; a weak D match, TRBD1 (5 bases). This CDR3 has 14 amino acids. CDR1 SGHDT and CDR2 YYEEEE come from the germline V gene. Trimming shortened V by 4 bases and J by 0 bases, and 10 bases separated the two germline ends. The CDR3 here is CASSTGQTNYGYTF. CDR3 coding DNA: TGTGCCAGCAGCACCGGACAAACTAACTATGGCTACACCTTC.

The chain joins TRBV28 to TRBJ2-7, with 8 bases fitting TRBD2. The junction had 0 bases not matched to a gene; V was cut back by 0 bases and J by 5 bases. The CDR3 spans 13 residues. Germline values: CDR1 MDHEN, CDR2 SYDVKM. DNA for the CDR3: TGTGCCAGCAGTTTATGGCGGGGGGACGAGCAGTACTTC. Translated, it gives CASSLWRGDEQYF.

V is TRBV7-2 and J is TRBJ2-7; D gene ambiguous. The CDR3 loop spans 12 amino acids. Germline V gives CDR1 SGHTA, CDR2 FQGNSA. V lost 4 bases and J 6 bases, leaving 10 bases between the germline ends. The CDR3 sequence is CASSSSGGEQYF. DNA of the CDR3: TGTGCCAGCAGCTCTTCAGGTGGCGAGCAGTACTTC. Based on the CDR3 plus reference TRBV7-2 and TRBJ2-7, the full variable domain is GAGVSQSPSNKVTEKGKDVELRCDPISGHTALYWYRQSLGQGLEFLIYFQGNSAPDKSGLPSDRFSAERTGGSVSTLTIQRTQQEDSAVYLCASSSSGGEQYFGPGTRLTVT.

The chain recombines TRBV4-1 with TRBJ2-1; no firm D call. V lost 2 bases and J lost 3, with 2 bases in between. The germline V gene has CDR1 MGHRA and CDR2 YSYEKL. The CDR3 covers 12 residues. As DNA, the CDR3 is TGCGCCAGCAGCCAATACTACAATGAGCAGTTCTTC. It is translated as CASSQYYNEQFF.

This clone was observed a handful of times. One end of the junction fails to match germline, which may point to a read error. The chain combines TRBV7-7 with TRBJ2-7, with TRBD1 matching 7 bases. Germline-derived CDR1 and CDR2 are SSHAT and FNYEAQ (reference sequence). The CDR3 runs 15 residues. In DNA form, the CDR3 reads TGTGCTAGCAGCGACAGACCGACAGGGTGGGTCGAGCAGTACTTC. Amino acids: CASSDRPTGWVEQYF.

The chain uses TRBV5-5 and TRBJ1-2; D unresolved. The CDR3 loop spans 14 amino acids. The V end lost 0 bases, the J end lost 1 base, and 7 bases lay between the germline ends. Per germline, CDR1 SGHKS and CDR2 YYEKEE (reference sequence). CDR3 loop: CASSLEAVNYGYTF. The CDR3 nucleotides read TGTGCCAGCAGCTTGGAGGCGGTTAACTATGGCTACACCTTC.

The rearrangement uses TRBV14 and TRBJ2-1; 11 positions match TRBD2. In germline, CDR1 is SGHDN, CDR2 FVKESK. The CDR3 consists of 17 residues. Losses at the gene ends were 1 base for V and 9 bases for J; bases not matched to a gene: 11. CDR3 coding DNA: TGTGCCAGCAGCCAAGCTCTACTAGCGGGAGTATTTAGTGAGCAGTTCTTC. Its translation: CASSQALLAGVFSEQFF.

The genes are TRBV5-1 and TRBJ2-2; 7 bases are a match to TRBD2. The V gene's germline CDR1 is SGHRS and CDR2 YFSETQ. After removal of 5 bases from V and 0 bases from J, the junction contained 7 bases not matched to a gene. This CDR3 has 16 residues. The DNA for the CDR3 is TGCGCCAGCAGGCAGGATGCGGGAGCGAACACCGGGGAGCTGTTTTTT. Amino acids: CASRQDAGANTGELFF.

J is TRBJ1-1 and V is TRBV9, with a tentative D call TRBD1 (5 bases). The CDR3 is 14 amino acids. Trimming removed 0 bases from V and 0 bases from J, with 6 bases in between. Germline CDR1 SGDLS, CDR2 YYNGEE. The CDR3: CASSVGQLNTEAFF. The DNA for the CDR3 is TGTGCCAGCAGCGTAGGACAGTTGAACACTGAAGCTTTCTTT.

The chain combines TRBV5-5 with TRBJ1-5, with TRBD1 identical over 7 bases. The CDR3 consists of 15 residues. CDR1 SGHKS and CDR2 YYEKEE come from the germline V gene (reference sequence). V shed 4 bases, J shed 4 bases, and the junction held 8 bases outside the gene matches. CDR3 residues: CASSPGQLINQPQHF. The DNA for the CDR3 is TGTGCCAGCAGCCCGGGACAGCTAATAAATCAGCCCCAGCATTTT.

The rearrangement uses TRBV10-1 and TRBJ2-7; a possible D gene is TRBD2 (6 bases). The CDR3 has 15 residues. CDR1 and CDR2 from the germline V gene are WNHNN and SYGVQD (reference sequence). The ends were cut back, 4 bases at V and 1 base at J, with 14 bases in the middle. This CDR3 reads CASSAVSGTSYEQYF. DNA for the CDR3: TGCGCCAGCAGTGCCGTCTCGGGGACTTCCTACGAGCAGTACTTC.

CDR3 residues: CSVEEQESYGYTF. The CDR3, as DNA: TGCAGCGTTGAAGAACAGGAGTCCTATGGCTACACCTTC. The chain combines TRBV29-1 with TRBJ1-2; perhaps TRBD1 as D (5 bases). This CDR3 is built from 13 residues. Germline-derived CDR1 and CDR2 are SQVTM and ANQGSEA. The V end lost 0 bases, the J end lost 4 bases, and 9 bases lay between the germline ends.

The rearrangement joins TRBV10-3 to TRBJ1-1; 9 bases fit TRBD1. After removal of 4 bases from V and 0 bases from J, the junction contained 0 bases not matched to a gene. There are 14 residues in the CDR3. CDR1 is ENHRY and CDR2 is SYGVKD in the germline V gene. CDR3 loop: CAISGTGVNTEAFF. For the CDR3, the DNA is TGTGCCATCAGTGGGACAGGGGTGAACACTGAAGCTTTCTTT.

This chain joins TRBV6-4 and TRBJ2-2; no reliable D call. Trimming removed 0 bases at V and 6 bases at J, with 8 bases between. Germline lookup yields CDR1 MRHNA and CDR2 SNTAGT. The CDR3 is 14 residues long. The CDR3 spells CASSDSEAAGELFF. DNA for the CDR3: TGTGCCAGCAGTGACTCAGAGGCGGCCGGGGAGCTGTTTTTT.

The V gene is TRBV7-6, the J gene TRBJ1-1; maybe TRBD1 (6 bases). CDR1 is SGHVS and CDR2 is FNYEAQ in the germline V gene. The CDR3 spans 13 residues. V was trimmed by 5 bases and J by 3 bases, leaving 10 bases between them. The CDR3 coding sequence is TGTGCCAGCAGCCAACAGGGAGACACTGAAGCTTTCTTT. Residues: CASSQQGDTEAFF.

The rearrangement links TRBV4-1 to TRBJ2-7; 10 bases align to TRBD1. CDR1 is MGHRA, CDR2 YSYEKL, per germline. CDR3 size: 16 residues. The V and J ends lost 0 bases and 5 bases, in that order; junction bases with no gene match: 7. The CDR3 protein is CASSQEPGQGRDEQYF. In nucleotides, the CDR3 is TGCGCCAGCAGCCAAGAACCGGGACAGGGGAGGGACGAGCAGTACTTC.

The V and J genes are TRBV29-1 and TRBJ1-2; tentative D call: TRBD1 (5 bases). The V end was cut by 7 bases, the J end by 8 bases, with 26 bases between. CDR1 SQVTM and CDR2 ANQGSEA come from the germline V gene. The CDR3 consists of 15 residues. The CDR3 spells CSGGGVGGSIEGYTF. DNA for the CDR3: TGCAGCGGGGGCGGAGTGGGGGGATCGATCGAGGGCTACACCTTC.

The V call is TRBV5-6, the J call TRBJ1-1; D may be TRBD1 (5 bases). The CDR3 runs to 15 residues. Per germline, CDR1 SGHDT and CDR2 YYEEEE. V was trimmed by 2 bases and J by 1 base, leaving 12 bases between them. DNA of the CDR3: TGTGCCAGCAGCTTTGGGGGGACCCGGAACACTGAAGCTTTCTTT. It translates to CASSFGGTRNTEAFF.

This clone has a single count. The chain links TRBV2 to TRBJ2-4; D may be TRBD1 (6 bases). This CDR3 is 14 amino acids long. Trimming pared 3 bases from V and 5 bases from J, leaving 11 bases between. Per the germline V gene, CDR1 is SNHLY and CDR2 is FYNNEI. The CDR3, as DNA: TGTGCCAGCAGTGACCCACAGGGTGAAAACATTCAGTACTTC. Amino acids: CASSDPQGENIQYF.

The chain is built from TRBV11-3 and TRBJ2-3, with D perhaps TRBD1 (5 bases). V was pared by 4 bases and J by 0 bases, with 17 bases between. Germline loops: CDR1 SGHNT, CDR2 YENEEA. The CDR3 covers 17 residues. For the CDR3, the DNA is TGTGCCAGCAGCTCGTATCAGGGCGCCTTCAGCACAGATACGCAGTATTTT. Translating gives CASSSYQGAFSTDTQYF. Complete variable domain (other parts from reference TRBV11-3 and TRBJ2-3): EAGVVQSPRYKIIEKKQPVAFWCNPISGHNTLYWYLQNLGQGPELLIRYENEEAVDDSQLPKDRFSAERLKGVDSTLKIQPAELGDSAVYLCASSSYQGAFSTDTQYFGPGTRLTVL.

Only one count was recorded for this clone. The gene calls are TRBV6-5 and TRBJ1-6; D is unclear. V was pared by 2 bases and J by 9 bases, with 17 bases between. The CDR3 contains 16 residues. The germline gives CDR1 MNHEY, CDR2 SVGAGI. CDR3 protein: CASSYRSPRSSSPLHF. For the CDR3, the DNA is TGTGCCAGCAGTTACCGGAGCCCCAGAAGCAGTTCACCCCTCCACTTT.

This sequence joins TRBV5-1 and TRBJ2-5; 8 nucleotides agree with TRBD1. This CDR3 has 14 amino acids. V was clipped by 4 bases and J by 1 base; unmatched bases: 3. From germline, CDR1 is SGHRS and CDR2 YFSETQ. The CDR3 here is CASSEGQAQETQYF. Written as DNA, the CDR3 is TGCGCCAGCAGCGAGGGACAGGCCCAAGAGACCCAGTACTTC.

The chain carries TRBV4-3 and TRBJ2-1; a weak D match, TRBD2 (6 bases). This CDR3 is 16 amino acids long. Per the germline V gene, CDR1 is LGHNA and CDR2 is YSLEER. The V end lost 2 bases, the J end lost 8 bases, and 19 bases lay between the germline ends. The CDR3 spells CASSQKTGTGGHEQFF. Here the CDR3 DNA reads TGCGCCAGCAGCCAAAAGACCGGGACCGGGGGTCATGAGCAGTTCTTC.

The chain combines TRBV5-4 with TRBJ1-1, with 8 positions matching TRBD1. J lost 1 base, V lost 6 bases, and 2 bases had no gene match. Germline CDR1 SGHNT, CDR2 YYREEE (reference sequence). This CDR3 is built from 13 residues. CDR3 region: CASNGQGNTEAFF. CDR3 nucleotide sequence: TGTGCCAGCAACGGACAGGGGAACACTGAAGCTTTCTTT.

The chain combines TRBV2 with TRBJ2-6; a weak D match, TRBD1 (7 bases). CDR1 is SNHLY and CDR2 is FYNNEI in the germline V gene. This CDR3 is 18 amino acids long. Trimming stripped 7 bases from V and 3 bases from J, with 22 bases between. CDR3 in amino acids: CASTLSGGGAGGANVLTF. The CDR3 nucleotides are TGTGCCAGCACCCTGAGCGGAGGGGGCGCTGGTGGGGCCAACGTCCTGACTTTC.

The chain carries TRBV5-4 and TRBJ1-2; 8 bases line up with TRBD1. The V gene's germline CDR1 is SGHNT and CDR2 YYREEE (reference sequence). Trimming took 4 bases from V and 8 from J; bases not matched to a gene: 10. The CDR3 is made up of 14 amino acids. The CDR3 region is CASSSIGTGPGYTF. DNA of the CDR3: TGTGCCAGCAGCAGTATCGGGACAGGTCCCGGCTACACCTTC.

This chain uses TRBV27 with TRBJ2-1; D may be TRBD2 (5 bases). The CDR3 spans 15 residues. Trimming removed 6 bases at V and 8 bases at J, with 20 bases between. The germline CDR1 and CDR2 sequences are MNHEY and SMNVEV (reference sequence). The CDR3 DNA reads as TGTGCCAGCAGCTTCTTACCCCCTGAGGGCCATGAGCAGTTCTTC. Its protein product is CASSFLPPEGHEQFF.

The CDR3 region is CASRNLAGGVAKNIQYF. The CDR3 nucleotides are TGTGCCAGCAGGAATTTAGCGGGAGGGGTAGCCAAAAACATTCAGTACTTC. The chain is built from TRBV2 and TRBJ2-4; TRBD2 agrees at 11 bases. The CDR3 loop spans 17 amino acids. Germline CDR1 SNHLY, CDR2 FYNNEI. V trimming: 6 bases; J trimming: 0 bases; junction bases outside the gene matches: 7. Full variable domain (remainder filled in from reference TRBV2 and TRBJ2-4): EPEVTQTPSHQVTQMGQEVILRCVPISNHLYFYWYRQILGQKVEFLVSFYNNEISEKSEIFDDQFSVERPDGSNFTLKIRSTKLEDSAMYFCASRNLAGGVAKNIQYFGAGTRLSVL.

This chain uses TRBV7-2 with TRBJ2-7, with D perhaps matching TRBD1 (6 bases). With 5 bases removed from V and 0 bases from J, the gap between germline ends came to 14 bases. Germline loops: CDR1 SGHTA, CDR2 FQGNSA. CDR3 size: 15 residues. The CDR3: CASSRSGAGSYEQYF. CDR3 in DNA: TGTGCCAGCAGCCGATCAGGGGCAGGCTCCTACGAGCAGTACTTC.

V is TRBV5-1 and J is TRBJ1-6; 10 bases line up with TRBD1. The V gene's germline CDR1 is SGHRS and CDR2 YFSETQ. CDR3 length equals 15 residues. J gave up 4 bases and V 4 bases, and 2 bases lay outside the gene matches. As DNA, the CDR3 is TGCGCCAGCAGCACGGGACAGGGGTATAATTCACCCCTCCACTTT. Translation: CASSTGQGYNSPLHF.

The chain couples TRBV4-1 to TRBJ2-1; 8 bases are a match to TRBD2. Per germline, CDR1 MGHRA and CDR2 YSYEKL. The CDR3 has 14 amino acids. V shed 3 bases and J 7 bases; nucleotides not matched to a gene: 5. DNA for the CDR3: TGCGCCAGCAGCCATGGCGGGGGGCGGAATGAGCAGTTCTTC. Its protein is CASSHGGGRNEQFF.

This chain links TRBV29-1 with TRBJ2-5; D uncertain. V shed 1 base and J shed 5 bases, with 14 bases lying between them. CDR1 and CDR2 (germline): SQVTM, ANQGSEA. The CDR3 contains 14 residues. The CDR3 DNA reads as TGCAGCGTTGAAGGAGTGTGGTTAGCCGAGACCCAGTACTTC. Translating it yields CSVEGVWLAETQYF. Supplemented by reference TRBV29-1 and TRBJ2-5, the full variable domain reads SAVISQKPSRDICQRGTSLTIQCQVDSQVTMMFWYRQQPGQSLTLIATANQGSEATYESGFVIDKFPISRPNLTFSTLTVSNMSPEDSSIYLCSVEGVWLAETQYFGPGTRLLVL.